This TCR beta chain was sequenced during a study of T cells expressing NK-cell markers. There are 14 residues in the CDR3. Germline CDR1 and CDR2: SNHLY and FYNNEI. TCRdb reprocessed the 5' RACE reads and keeps a single row for each CDR3 protein, giving no DNA. This table holds 550,000 or so distinct CDR3 sequences. This chain uses TRBV2 with TRBJ2-4; TCRdb returns TRBD1, unconfirmable since there is no DNA. This clonotype was obtained from a man aged 18 to 29 in good health. The specimen sequenced was blood T cells: a sorted CD56 or NKG2C T cell subset, CD4+ or CD8+ T cells, or bulk PBMC T cells (not recorded which). This chain's CDR3 is CASRAGQEKNIQYF.